This T cell receptor beta chain originates from a study of blood T cell repertoires in COVID-19. Study at large: COVID-19 samples, acute and convalescent, were from the United States, Italy and Spain. From T cells, B-cell-depleted T cells, or PBMCs came the material, which was cDNA or gDNA.

With respect to this clone: Germline is not matched at one junction end, which may reflect a read error.

Original analysis: Estimation of nucleated cell counts was performed using reference gene primer amplification. The protocol was immunoSEQ multiplex PCR, while the TCRdb copy is restricted to in-frame clones and leaves out a portion. V and J calls and clone size are those listed in that table; D and trimming were worked out from the DNA. The sample shows 190,000 or so clones, 70% to 90% of them seen only once. The TCR was taken from a woman aged 30 to 39 with acute or convalescent COVID-19. Source material: peripheral blood.

The CDR3, as DNA: TGTGTCATCCAGCCAGGGGGGTCCTACAATGAGCAGTTCTTC. Residues: CVIQPGGSYNEQFF. The chain joins TRBV10-3 to TRBJ2-1; tentative D call: TRBD1 (7 bases). The CDR3 is 14 amino acids. Germline lookup yields CDR1 ENHRY and CDR2 SYGVKD.